Listed below are T cell receptor beta chains from one sample, sequenced in a study of T-cell memory formation after mild COVID-19. TCRdb fed the 5' RACE reads into MiXCR, producing one record per CDR3 protein. The profile shows some 440,000 distinct CDR3 sequences, around a quarter of them singletons. Sequencing was carried out using PBMCs or a T cell subset sorted from them (not recorded which). The receptors come from an adult woman who had mild COVID-19 (a few samples of this study predate the infection). Cell type and time point are not known. Each CDR3 is given with its conserved first and last residue. Each record gives: CDR3 DNA, CDR3 protein, D gene, clone size, V gene, J gene. D genes are given only for firm matches. The size field is filled for only some rows; it gives once, few, many or a size class.

DNA: TGTGCCACCACCCCCTGGACAGGGCGGACAGATACGCAGTATTTT; CDR3: CATTPWTGRTDTQYF; D: TRBD1; size: few; V: TRBV9; J: TRBJ2-3
DNA: TGTGCCAGCAGCGTAGGACTCTTCCCCTTTGGGACCGGGGAGCTGTTTTTT; CDR3: CASSVGLFPFGTGELFF; D: .; size: .; V: TRBV9; J: TRBJ2-2
DNA: TGTGCCAGCAGCGTCCCGGGACTAGCGGGGACGGGGTCGTGGAATGAGCAGTTCTTC; CDR3: CASSVPGLAGTGSWNEQFF; D: TRBD2; size: few; V: TRBV7-8; J: TRBJ2-1
DNA: TGTGCCAGCAGCGTAGGAGTAGGCACCATATATTTT; CDR3: CASSVGVGTIYF; D: .; size: .; V: TRBV9; J: TRBJ1-3
DNA: TGCAGCGTTGATAATCCGGACCTAAGCTACACTGAAGCTTTCTTT; CDR3: CSVDNPDLSYTEAFF; D: .; size: many; V: TRBV29-1; J: TRBJ1-1
DNA: TGTGCCAGCAGTCTGGGACTAGCGGGGGCTCACACAGATACGCAGTATTTT; CDR3: CASSLGLAGAHTDTQYF; D: TRBD2; size: few; V: TRBV12-3/TRBV12-4; J: TRBJ2-3
DNA: TGCGCCAGCAGCTTCGGCGGGCAATACAATGAGCAGTTCTTC; CDR3: CASSFGGQYNEQFF; D: .; size: many; V: TRBV5-1; J: TRBJ2-1
DNA: TGCAGCGCCGGGATTAGCACAGATACGCAGTATTTT; CDR3: CSAGISTDTQYF; D: .; size: few; V: TRBV29-1; J: TRBJ2-3
DNA: TGCGCCAGCAGCTTGGACCAGCCGGCGACAGATACGCAGTATTTT; CDR3: CASSLDQPATDTQYF; D: .; size: few; V: TRBV5-1; J: TRBJ2-3
DNA: TGTGCCAGCAGCGGGGGCCCCCTCGCCTCCTACGAGCAGTACTTC; CDR3: CASSGGPLASYEQYF; D: .; size: .; V: TRBV7-9; J: TRBJ2-7
DNA: TGTGCCAGCAGTTTTTTTGGCGGGTCCTACAATGAGCAGTTCTTC; CDR3: CASSFFGGSYNEQFF; D: .; size: .; V: TRBV6-6; J: TRBJ2-1
DNA: TGTGCCAGCAGCTTAACCGGGACGAAAAACACCGGGGAGCTGTTTTTT; CDR3: CASSLTGTKNTGELFF; D: .; size: .; V: TRBV7-3; J: TRBJ2-2